The sequence of this T cell receptor (beta chain) was determined in a study of cytomegalovirus exposure and HLA in healthy donors (dated by TCRdb to about 2017). Background on the whole study: An earlier analysis of roughly 500 of the donors reported about 280 Gb of sequence data and 95 million to 130 million unique TCR beta sequences obtained from 150 million to 200 million T cells. An early release covering more than 500 HLA-typed donors comprised around 300 gigabases of sequencing data and around 80 million unique TCR sequences. In the later analysis, no new phenotypic data were used to find candidate immune exposures; instead, reliance was placed on TCR beta sequences and their occurrence across donors. High-throughput TCR immunosequencing, statistical association of individual TCRs with disease status, and machine learning were combined to predict cytomegalovirus infection status. In a later analysis, previously published TCR beta repertoires from more than 500 donors were re-analyzed and high-resolution HLA genotyping was added so that TCR occurrence patterns could be studied. In an earlier analysis of roughly 600 of the donors, high-throughput TCR beta sequencing was used to judge whether each TCR beta V gene segment behaved as functional or pseudogenic. Donor age, sex, ethnicity and CMV serostatus were compiled alongside the repertoire data. Every discovery cohort repertoire had been produced on one sequencing platform. HLA typing covered class I and class II loci at four-digit resolution. The study profiled the T cell repertoires of approximately 700 subjects by immunosequencing and related them to cytomegalovirus serostatus. A later genetic analysis took genome-wide SNP genotypes for 398 of the 666 donors and used that subset as a discovery cohort. A handful of DR-DQ haplotypes were handled as single units for association and clustering because linkage in the cohort was strong. The aim of the study was to test whether cataloging public T cell receptors could identify signatures of past pathogen exposure. Across 300 to 400 genotyped donors of the cohort, an average of about 250,000 unique TCR beta nucleotide sequences per donor were sequenced, and 15% to 20% of those sequences were non-productive. The number of typed donors differed by locus: roughly 620-640 for A, B, C, DRB1 and DQB1; 522 for DQA1; around 580 for DPA1; and around 490 for DPB1. The genetic ancestry cluster associated with self-reported Caucasian donors included 70% to 85% of the approximately 410 genotyped donors. Along with the roughly 700-subject first cohort, a separate validation cohort of 120 different subjects was used.

Broad study findings and their caveats: A later analysis found that most CMV-associated TCR beta chains appeared HLA-restricted, with HLA associations seemingly driven largely by CMV exposure. It was suggested by the authors that the approach could potentially be generalized to other disease states and immunological phenotypes. Roughly uniform sequencing depth across donors was assumed in presence/absence analyses, although this assumption may not hold. An earlier analysis of roughly 570 of the donors showed that most TCR beta V segments appeared in productive rearrangements either about 90% or about 30% of the time, which broadly matched IMGT annotations. An association between a missense DCLRE1C variant and V-gene and J-gene trimming of TCR beta chains was found in a later genetic analysis and replicated in an independent cohort. Some IMGT-functional V segments, including TRBV6-2 and TRBV6-3, could not be distinguished by the 87-base-pair reads and were therefore excluded. Because HLA typing was unavailable for some donors at each locus, only the typed subset was used in association tests. Compared with the roughly 670-donor mean, donors in an Asian-associated ancestry cluster had fewer N-insertions in productive TCRs, according to a later genetic analysis. A cluster of highly shared sequence variants was judged likely to be a technical artifact of the sequencing pipeline. Specific HLA alleles were associated with roughly 17,000 TCR beta sequences at a false discovery rate of 0.05 in a later analysis. Most TCR sequences were seen in very few donors, while some public TCRs were found in many individuals. For the cohort, immune exposure information was limited to CMV serostatus. A later analysis found that TCR association rates varied across HLA loci, with DRB1 alleles showing the most associated TCRs and HLA-C alleles the fewest. A further reported finding was that TCR beta sequences accurately predicted the HLA-A and HLA-B alleles for most subjects in the first cohort. A total of roughly 160 TCR beta chains were listed by the study as associated with cytomegalovirus. A few of the identified cytomegalovirus-associated TCR beta chains were confirmed in vitro to be specific for cytomegalovirus antigens. Correlated functional status among segregating V segments might reflect linkage disequilibrium, but an unknown experimental factor could not be ruled out. In a later analysis, several top co-occurrence clusters were reported to appear linked to parvovirus B19, influenza, CMV and Epstein-Barr virus. Because counts were too low, about 18 rarely observed V segments, including chromosome 9 orphons, were excluded from the earlier analysis of some 540 of the donors. The cohort was sequenced for TCR beta chains only, and without alpha or paired-chain data the features that could be detected were limited. Assigning TCR associations to individual alleles was difficult when HLA alleles, especially DR and DQ, strongly co-occurred. In both the original and validation cohorts, the classifier was reported to diagnose cytomegalovirus status with high specificity and sensitivity. In a later analysis, HLA-associated TCR beta chains were found to be more clonally expanded and to have lower generation probabilities than equally common non-associated chains.

The library came from the immunoSEQ multiplex PCR assay. A mixture of 60 forward primers for TCR Vbeta segments and 13 reverse primers for TCR Jbeta segments was used in the multiplex PCR. The CDR3 region of rearranged TCR beta genes was amplified from genomic DNA with a multiplex PCR assay. The Illumina HiSeq System was used to sequence the amplified TCR beta libraries as 87-base-pair reads. The original pipeline was this. A later analysis counted about 80 million unique TCR beta chains across the 550 to 800 repertoires, and roughly 11 million of these chains were shared by at least two donors. A nearest-neighbor algorithm error-corrected the raw reads and collapsed the reads into unique sequences, merging closely related sequences to remove PCR and sequencing errors. Alignment of CDR3 sequences to IMGT reference sequences was used to assign V, D and J gene segments. Each retained sequence needed at least a six-nucleotide match to both a V gene segment and a J gene segment. Rearrangements were classified as productive when the CDR3 lacked stop codons and remained in frame with V and J, and all other rearrangements were classified as non-productive. CDR3 was defined according to IMGT convention as the region running from the second conserved V-encoded cysteine to the conserved J-encoded phenylalanine. In an earlier analysis of around 640 of the donors, sequences lacking an unambiguous match to a single V gene segment were excluded. In an earlier analysis of 587 of the donors, a V segment was called functional when productive rearrangements were above 56.7%, and segregating when the standard deviation between donors exceeded 5%. A statistical classification framework was built for diagnosing cytomegalovirus status from the catalog of TCR beta chain sequences. In a later analysis, TCR nucleotide sequences were compared against IMGT/GENE-DB human TR gene sequences so that V and J genes could be assigned. In a later analysis, CDR3 sequences and most-parsimonious VDJ recombination scenarios were assigned using the TCRdist pipeline. In a later analysis, each TCR beta chain was defined by its CDR3 amino acid sequence together with its V-gene family, and reads without a unique V-gene family were excluded. As a way to deal with suspected cross-contamination and a sequencing artifact, a later analysis dropped 592 nucleotide sequences that were highly shared and had low generation probability. For each public chain, a later analysis derived a clonal expansion index from normalized ranks of inferred template counts within each repertoire. In a later analysis, generation probabilities were computed using a VDJ recombination model fitted to out-of-frame rearrangements, and the results were checked against IGoR. In a later analysis, hypergeometric tests were used to score TCR-TCR, TCR-HLA and TCR-CMV co-occurrence, with a repertoire-size bias correction applied to TCR pairs. False discovery rates were estimated in a later analysis by permuting HLA or CMV assignments 20 times. In a later analysis, co-occurring TCRs were grouped using DBSCAN, with TCRdist sequence similarity added in when clustering inside HLA-allele-positive subsets. Repertoires with fewer than 30,000 or more than 120,000 public chains were left out of co-occurrence clustering, as were a handful of repertoires with anomalous nucleotide sharing. The table was pulled from immuneACCESS by TCRdb, which kept in-frame rearrangements only. Such tables lose some clones; where checked, under half of the loss comes from unresolved V genes, and the rest has no known cause. D and trimming come from the DNA, and the V and J calls and clone size come from that table. In this sample the table shows approximately 93,000 clones, more than 75% of which occur a single time. The ten top clones hold around 3.8% of the sample.

The cohort comprised 666 healthy bone marrow donors. At the time of sampling, every cohort member was nominally healthy, though immune exposures that went unrecorded were likely present. The donor tested CMV seronegative and was one of the 352 seronegative cohort members. Every donor gave a peripheral blood sample, and the peripheral blood mononuclear cells from that sample were used for TCR beta sequencing. Genomic DNA was extracted from the blood cell samples with the Qiagen DNeasy Blood Extraction Kit. As to this clone: This clone's antigen is unknown. No quality values exist for individual bases; no much larger clone is one base distant.

According to the germline V gene, CDR1 reads SGDLS and CDR2 reads YYNGEE. Including the terminal cysteine and phenylalanine, the CDR3 comprises 16 residues. Kept here is only the CDR3 DNA, which spans 48 bases and is read in frame from base 1. V trim: 3 bases; J trim: 5 bases; unmatched bases: 12. The TCR sequence derives from a woman in her 40s in good health and CMV-seronegative. Input material: PBMCs. Here the chain combines TRBV9 and TRBJ1-2, with 8 bases in between that match TRBD1. Here is the DNA: TGTGCCAGCAGCGAGTACGTCCGACAGGGGAGTTATGGCTACACCTTC. Translated, this gives CASSEYVRQGSYGYTF.